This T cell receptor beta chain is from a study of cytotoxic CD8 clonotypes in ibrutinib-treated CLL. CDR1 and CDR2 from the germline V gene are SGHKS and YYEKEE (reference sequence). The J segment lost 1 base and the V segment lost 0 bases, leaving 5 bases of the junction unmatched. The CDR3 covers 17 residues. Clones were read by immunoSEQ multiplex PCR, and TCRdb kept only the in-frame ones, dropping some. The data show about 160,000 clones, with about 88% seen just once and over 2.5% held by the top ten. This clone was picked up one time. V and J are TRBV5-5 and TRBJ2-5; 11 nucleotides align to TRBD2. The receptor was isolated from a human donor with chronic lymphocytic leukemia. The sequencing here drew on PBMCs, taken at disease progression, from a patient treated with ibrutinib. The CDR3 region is CASSLGAGTSGQETQYF. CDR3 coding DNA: TGTGCCAGCAGCTTGGGCGCCGGGACTAGCGGCCAAGAGACCCAGTACTTC. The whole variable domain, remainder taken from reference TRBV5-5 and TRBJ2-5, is DAGVTQSPTHLIKTRGQQVTLRCSPISGHKSVSWYQQVLGQGPQFIFQYYEKEERGRGNFPDRFSARQFPNYSSELNVNALLLGDSALYLCASSLGAGTSGQETQYFGPGTRLLVL.